This T cell receptor (beta chain) was captured by sequencing in a study of early T cells in non-severe SARS-CoV-2 infection. The TCR library protocol was used to attach unique molecular identifiers. These identifiers were attached to individual cDNA molecules. TCRdb re-called the 5' RACE reads with MiXCR, one entry per CDR3 protein. In the table there are roughly 41,000 distinct CDR3 sequences, 5.8% of which are singletons. This CDR3 comprises 17 residues. V trimming: 4 bases; J trimming: 1 base; junction bases outside the gene matches: 5. The germline V gene encodes CDR1 ENHRY and CDR2 SYGVKD. Sequenced sample: whole blood. The receptor's source is an adult who was a healthcare worker with PCR-confirmed SARS-CoV-2 infection or an uninfected control (not recorded which). V gene TRBV10-3 combines with J gene TRBJ2-1, with 12 bases identical to TRBD2. The CDR3 DNA sequence: TGTGCCATCAGTGCGACTAGCGGGAGAAGGTCCTACAATGAGCAGTTCTTC. This codes for CAISATSGRRSYNEQFF.